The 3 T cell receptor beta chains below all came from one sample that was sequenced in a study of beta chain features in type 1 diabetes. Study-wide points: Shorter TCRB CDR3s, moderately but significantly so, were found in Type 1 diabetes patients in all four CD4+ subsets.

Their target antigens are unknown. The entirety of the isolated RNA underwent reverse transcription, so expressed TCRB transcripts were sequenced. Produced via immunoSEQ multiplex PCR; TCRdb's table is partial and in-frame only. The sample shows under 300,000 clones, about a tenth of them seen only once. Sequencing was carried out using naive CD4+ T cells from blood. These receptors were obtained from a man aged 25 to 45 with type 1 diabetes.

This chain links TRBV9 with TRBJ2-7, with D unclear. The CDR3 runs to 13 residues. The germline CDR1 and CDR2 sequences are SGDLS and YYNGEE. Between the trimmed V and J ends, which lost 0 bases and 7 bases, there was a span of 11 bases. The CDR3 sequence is CASSVGVAGEQYF. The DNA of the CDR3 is TGTGCCAGCAGCGTAGGGGTGGCCGGGGAGCAGTACTTC.

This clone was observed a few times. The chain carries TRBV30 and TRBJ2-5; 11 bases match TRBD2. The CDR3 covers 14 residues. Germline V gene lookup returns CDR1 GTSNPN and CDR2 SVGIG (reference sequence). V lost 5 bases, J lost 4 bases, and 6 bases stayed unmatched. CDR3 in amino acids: CAWGTGTSGETQYF. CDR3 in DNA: TGTGCCTGGGGGACCGGGACTAGCGGAGAGACCCAGTACTTC.

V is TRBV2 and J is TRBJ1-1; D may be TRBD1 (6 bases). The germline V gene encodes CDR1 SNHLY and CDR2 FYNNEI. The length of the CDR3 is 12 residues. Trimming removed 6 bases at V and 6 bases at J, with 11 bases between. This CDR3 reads CASSQGPPEAFF. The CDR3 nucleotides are TGTGCCAGCAGCCAGGGGCCACCTGAAGCTTTCTTT.